The rows below give T cell receptor beta chains drawn from one sample of a study of sequential checkpoint blockade in melanoma. Method: immunoSEQ multiplex PCR; TCRdb's copy keeps in-frame clones and lacks some. The sample shows more than 10,000 clones, around a quarter of them seen only once. The sample consisted of tumor tissue (inferred from file names), taken from a patient given nivolumab and ipilimumab in sequence. The receptors shown here come from a human donor with melanoma. Each CDR3 is given with its conserved first and last residue. A D gene is named only where the DNA matches it firmly. Size is stated for part of the rows, as once, few or many counts, or as a class when the clone is expanded.

d_call clone_size j_call v_call cdr3_aa cdr3_nt
. . TRBJ2-3 TRBV11-3 CASSLDNRGDTQYF TGTGCCAGCAGCTTAGATAATAGGGGAGATACGCAGTATTTT
. . TRBJ2-3 TRBV6-8 CASSYYGAADTQYF TGTGCCAGCAGTTATTACGGGGCTGCAGATACGCAGTATTTT
. . TRBJ1-3 TRBV11-3 CASSLDLSGAGATIYF TGTGCCAGCAGCTTAGACCTGTCAGGAGCAGGAGCCACCATATATTTT
. . TRBJ2-1 TRBV9 CASSADWVEGQFF TGTGCCAGCAGCGCTGACTGGGTGGAAGGGCAGTTCTTC
TRBD2 . TRBJ2-3 TRBV6-8 CASSYSGGGTDTQYF TGTGCCAGCAGTTATAGCGGGGGAGGCACAGATACGCAGTATTTT
TRBD2 few TRBJ2-1 TRBV6-8 CASSTIGLAGGPRYHEQFF TGTGCCAGCAGTACGATTGGACTAGCGGGAGGGCCGAGGTACCATGAGCAGTTCTTC
TRBD2 many TRBJ2-1 TRBV11-3 CASSSGLRDAEQFF TGTGCCAGCAGCTCGGGACTACGGGATGCTGAGCAGTTCTTC
TRBD2 once TRBJ2-1 TRBV19 CASSIIWVAGGIGEQFF TGTGCCAGTAGTATTATTTGGGTAGCGGGAGGGATTGGTGAGCAGTTCTTC
. few TRBJ1-1 TRBV9 CASSLPRAEAFF TGTGCCAGCAGCCTCCCAAGGGCTGAAGCTTTCTTT
. . TRBJ1-5 TRBV15 CATSRGWAGNQPQHF TGTGCCACCAGCAGAGGTTGGGCTGGCAATCAGCCCCAGCATTTT
. . TRBJ2-5 TRBV6-8 CASSDWQGRETQYF TGTGCCAGCAGTGATTGGCAGGGAAGGGAGACCCAGTACTTC
TRBD1 . TRBJ1-5 TRBV6-8 CASSEGARNQPQHF TGTGCCAGCAGCGAGGGGGCCCGCAATCAGCCCCAGCATTTT
. few TRBJ2-3 TRBV14 CASSPLSGARTDTQYF TGTGCCAGCAGCCCCCTTAGCGGAGCCCGCACAGATACGCAGTATTTT
. once TRBJ1-2 TRBV19 CASSERRGGYTF TGTGCCAGTAGCGAAAGGAGGGGAGGCTACACCTTC
. few TRBJ1-2 TRBV9 CASSQATASGGYTF TGTGCCAGCAGCCAAGCAACGGCCTCGGGTGGCTACACCTTC
TRBD1 medium-sized TRBJ1-1 TRBV9 CASSPEGQVYTEAFF TGTGCCAGCAGCCCCGAGGGACAGGTCTACACTGAAGCTTTCTTT
. . TRBJ1-1 TRBV7-2 CASSFMGNTEAFF TGTGCCAGCAGCTTCATGGGGAACACTGAAGCTTTCTTT
TRBD1 . TRBJ1-3 TRBV28 CASRTGGSGNTIYF TGTGCCAGCAGAACAGGGGGCTCTGGAAACACCATATATTTT
TRBD1 . TRBJ2-5 TRBV6-8 CASSATGGGETQYF TGTGCCAGCAGTGCGACAGGGGGTGGGGAGACCCAGTACTTC
TRBD1 many TRBJ1-2 TRBV11-3 CASSLPNRDSLYGYTF TGTGCCAGCAGCTTACCTAACCGGGACAGTCTCTATGGCTACACCTTC
TRBD1 . TRBJ2-1 TRBV10-2 CASSAGQVYNEQFF TGCGCCAGCAGTGCGGGACAGGTCTACAATGAGCAGTTCTTC
. . TRBJ2-6 TRBV19 CASSITQPGANVLTF TGTGCCAGTAGTATAACACAGCCTGGGGCCAACGTCCTGACTTTC
TRBD2 . TRBJ2-1 TRBV19 CASSIAVLAGGNEQFF TGTGCCAGTAGTATAGCCGTACTAGCGGGAGGGAATGAGCAGTTCTTC
TRBD2 . TRBJ2-1 TRBV14 CASGRWTSGTYNEQFF TGTGCCAGCGGGAGGTGGACTAGCGGGACCTACAATGAGCAGTTCTTC
. . TRBJ1-5 TRBV28 CASSQWRDNQPQHF TGTGCCAGCAGTCAATGGAGAGACAATCAGCCCCAGCATTTT
. few TRBJ2-1 TRBV19 CASSLGSSNEQFF TGTGCCAGTAGTCTAGGCTCTTCCAATGAGCAGTTCTTC
. . TRBJ1-1 TRBV6-8 CASGSRQKNTEAFF TGTGCCAGCGGGTCCAGACAGAAGAACACTGAAGCTTTCTTT
TRBD2 . TRBJ2-6 TRBV4-1 CASSQDPGGFFSSGANVLTF TGCGCCAGCAGCCAAGATCCGGGGGGGTTTTTCTCCTCTGGGGCCAACGTCCTGACTTTC
. . TRBJ2-7 TRBV6-8 CASSGIHNRVESSYEQYF TGTGCCAGCAGTGGGATACACAACAGGGTAGAAAGTTCCTACGAGCAGTACTTC
. . TRBJ2-2 TRBV19 CASSLVTGELFF TGTGCCAGTAGCCTAGTCACCGGGGAGCTGTTTTTT
. few TRBJ1-2 TRBV11-3 CASTPDRFSNYGYTF TGTGCCAGCACCCCGGACCGATTTTCTAACTATGGCTACACCTTC
. medium-sized TRBJ1-1 TRBV9 CASSSPRGGNTEAFF TGTGCCAGCAGCTCCCCAAGGGGAGGGAACACTGAAGCTTTCTTT
TRBD1 few TRBJ1-2 TRBV28 CASSPGQGVGGYTF TGTGCCAGCTCACCGGGACAGGGGGTGGGTGGCTACACCTTC
. few TRBJ1-1 TRBV11-3 CASSTYTVTNTEAFF TGTGCCAGCAGCACCTATACAGTAACGAACACTGAAGCTTTCTTT
TRBD2 many TRBJ2-3 TRBV11-3 CASSLRRIAGVVTQYF TGTGCCAGCAGCCTCCGCCGGATAGCGGGAGTTGTTACGCAGTATTTT
. . TRBJ2-4 TRBV19 CASSINGAKNIQYF TGTGCCAGTAGTATAAATGGGGCCAAAAACATTCAGTACTTC
. . TRBJ2-5 TRBV6-8 CASSYSLSLGASLSKTQYF TGTGCCAGCAGTTACTCGCTGAGTCTAGGTGCTAGCTTGTCGAAGACCCAGTACTTC
. few TRBJ1-5 TRBV28 CASSLELGGQRPQHF TGTGCCAGCAGTTTAGAATTGGGGGGGCAAAGGCCCCAGCATTTT
TRBD2 medium-sized TRBJ2-3 TRBV9 CASSVASGRTSTQYF TGTGCCAGCAGCGTAGCTAGCGGGAGAACCAGCACGCAGTATTTT
. . TRBJ2-7 TRBV29-1 CSVAGGDSSYEQYF TGCAGCGTTGCCGGCGGGGACAGCTCCTACGAGCAGTACTTC
. few TRBJ1-1 TRBV9 CASTEMGDTEAFF TGTGCCAGCACCGAGATGGGGGACACTGAAGCTTTCTTT
TRBD1 . TRBJ2-6 TRBV6-8 CATGDRVAGANVLTF TGTGCCACCGGGGACAGGGTAGCTGGGGCCAACGTCCTGACTTTC
TRBD1 . TRBJ1-5 TRBV19 CASSVDRAQPPQHF TGTGCCAGTAGCGTGGACAGGGCCCAGCCGCCCCAGCATTTT
TRBD2 . TRBJ2-3 TRBV18 CASSAGTSGADTQYF TGTGCCAGCTCAGCTGGGACTAGCGGAGCAGATACGCAGTATTTT
. many TRBJ2-6 TRBV7-6 CASSFLPPQISGANVLTF TGTGCCAGCAGCTTCCTACCCCCTCAGATCTCTGGGGCCAACGTCCTGACTTTC